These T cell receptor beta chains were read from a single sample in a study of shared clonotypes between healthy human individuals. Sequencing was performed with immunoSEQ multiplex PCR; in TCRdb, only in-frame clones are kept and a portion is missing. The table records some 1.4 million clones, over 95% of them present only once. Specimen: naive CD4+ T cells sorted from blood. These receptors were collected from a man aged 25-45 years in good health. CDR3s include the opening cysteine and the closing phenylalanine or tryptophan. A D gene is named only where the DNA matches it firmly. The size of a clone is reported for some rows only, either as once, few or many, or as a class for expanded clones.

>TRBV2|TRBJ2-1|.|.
CASSDGGRSYNEQFF
TGTGCCAGCAGTGACGGAGGGAGGTCCTACAATGAGCAGTTCTTC
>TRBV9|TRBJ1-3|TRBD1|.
CASSGTGGNTIYF
TGTGCCAGCAGCGGGACAGGTGGAAACACCATATATTTT
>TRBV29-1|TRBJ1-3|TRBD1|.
CSVGRQGGGNTIYF
TGCAGCGTTGGCCGACAGGGCGGCGGAAACACCATATATTTT
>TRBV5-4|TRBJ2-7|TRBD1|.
CASSSRTGNSYEQYF
TGTGCCAGCAGCTCCAGGACAGGGAACTCCTACGAGCAGTACTTC
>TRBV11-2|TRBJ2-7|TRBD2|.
CASSLGGTSGVTYEQYF
TGTGCCAGCAGCTTAGGGGGGACTAGCGGGGTAACTTACGAGCAGTACTTC
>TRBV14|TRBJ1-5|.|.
CASSLMRGQPQHF
TGTGCCAGCAGCTTAATGAGGGGTCAGCCCCAGCATTTT
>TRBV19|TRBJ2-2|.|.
CASSTRGDTGELFF
TGTGCCAGTAGTACGCGGGGCGACACCGGGGAGCTGTTTTTT
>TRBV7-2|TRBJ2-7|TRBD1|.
CASSRYRGEQYF
TGTGCCAGCAGTCGGTACAGGGGCGAGCAGTACTTC
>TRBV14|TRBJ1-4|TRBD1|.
CASSQAGTGGIGLFF
TGTGCCAGCAGCCAAGCCGGGACAGGGGGAATAGGACTGTTTTTT
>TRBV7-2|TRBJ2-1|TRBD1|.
CASSRNRGTYNEQFF
TGTGCCAGCAGCCGAAACAGGGGAACCTACAATGAGCAGTTCTTC
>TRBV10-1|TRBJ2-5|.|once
CASSYGTISETQYF
TGCGCCAGCAGCTACGGGACCATTTCGGAGACCCAGTACTTC
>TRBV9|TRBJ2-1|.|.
CASSARSDEQFF
TGTGCCAGCAGCGCGAGATCCGATGAGCAGTTCTTC
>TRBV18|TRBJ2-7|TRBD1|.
CASSKGQGASFTHEQYF
TGTGCCAGCTCCAAGGGACAGGGGGCTTCATTCACCCACGAGCAGTACTTC
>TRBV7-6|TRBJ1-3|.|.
CASSPGLITQEDSGNTIYF
TGTGCCAGCAGCCCAGGCTTGATAACTCAGGAGGACTCTGGAAACACCATATATTTT
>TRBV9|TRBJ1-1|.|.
CASSVGGRLNTEAFF
TGTGCCAGCAGCGTAGGCGGCAGATTGAACACTGAAGCTTTCTTT
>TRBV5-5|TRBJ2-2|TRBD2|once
CASSLTSGIGGELFF
TGTGCCAGCAGCTTGACTAGCGGGATTGGAGGGGAGCTGTTTTTT
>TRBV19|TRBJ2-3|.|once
CAVGRRGTDTQYF
TGTGCCGTAGGACGGCGAGGCACAGATACGCAGTATTTT
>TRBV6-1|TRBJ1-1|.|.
CASSEIASNTEAFF
TGTGCCAGCAGTGAAATCGCATCGAACACTGAAGCTTTCTTT
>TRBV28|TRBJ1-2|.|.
CASSLSDRGYTF
TGTGCCAGCAGTTTAAGTGACAGGGGCTACACCTTC
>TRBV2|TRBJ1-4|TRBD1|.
CASSELIGTGEKLFF
TGTGCCAGCAGTGAATTAATAGGGACAGGCGAAAAACTGTTTTTT
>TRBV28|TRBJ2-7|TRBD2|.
CASSLSGLAGVDEQYF
TGTGCCAGCAGTCTATCAGGACTAGCGGGGGTTGACGAGCAGTACTTC
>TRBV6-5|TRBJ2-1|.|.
CASSWDVSYNEQFF
TGTGCCAGCAGTTGGGACGTAAGTTACAATGAGCAGTTCTTC
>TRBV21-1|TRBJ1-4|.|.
CASSKVRPGRNEKLFF
TGTGCCAGCAGCAAAGTTCGCCCAGGGAGGAATGAAAAACTGTTTTTT
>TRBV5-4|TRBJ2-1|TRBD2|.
CASSSPSREGPNEQFF
TGTGCCAGCAGCTCCCCTTCGCGGGAGGGCCCTAATGAGCAGTTCTTC